A single T cell receptor beta chain is shown here with its context. This specimen comes from a study of blood T cell repertoires in COVID-19. Study-wide background: The United States, Italy and Spain were the sources of the acute and convalescent COVID-19 samples. PBMCs, B-cell-depleted T cells, or T cells were the source of the cDNA or gDNA that made up the material.

In the source study's methods: For nucleated cells, counts were estimated from reference gene primer amplification. Only in-frame clones appear in the TCRdb table, and some are missing; sequencing was by immunoSEQ multiplex PCR. V and J calls and clone size come straight from that table; D and trimming were deduced from the DNA. The top ten hold about a tenth of the sample, which has tens of thousands of clones, around 87% seen once. Germline CDR1 and CDR2: MNHNS and SASEGT. The CDR3 loop spans 14 amino acids. The ends were cut back, 2 bases at V and 8 bases at J, with 15 bases in the middle. The chain links TRBV6-1 to TRBJ1-2; weak D call: TRBD1 (5 bases). The source of this sequence is a human donor with acute or convalescent COVID-19. The donor label of this sample is uncertain. Source material: peripheral blood. The CDR3 sequence: CASSEFRVSQGYTF. In DNA form, the CDR3 reads TGTGCCAGCAGTGAATTCAGGGTGAGCCAAGGCTACACCTTC.